The 29 T cell receptor beta chains reported below all come from one sample, sequenced in a study of T cell responses to AZD1222 COVID-19 vaccine. Repertoires were generated with immunoSEQ multiplex PCR, while TCRdb's copy carries only in-frame clones and drops some. This sample has some 130,000 clones; roughly 80% occur once, and the top ten carry about 4%. The sample was peripheral blood, taken on day 0 of AZD1222 vaccination. These receptors were taken from an adult in good health.

The chain carries TRBV7-9 and TRBJ1-2; the match to TRBD1 covers 7 bases. The CDR3 is made up of 15 amino acids. Germline CDR1 SEHNR, CDR2 FQNEAQ (reference sequence). J lost 0 bases, V lost 4 bases, and 5 bases had no gene match. CDR3 residues: CASSSSDRANYGYTF. The CDR3 coding sequence is TGTGCCAGCAGCTCCTCCGACAGGGCTAACTATGGCTACACCTTC.

The J gene is TRBJ1-1, the V gene TRBV30; D remains unclear. CDR1 and CDR2 from the germline V gene are GTSNPN and SVGIG (reference sequence). Trimming removed 3 bases from V and 3 bases from J, with 14 bases in between. The CDR3 is 14 residues long. Here the CDR3 reads CAWRLRMWDTEAFF. CDR3 in DNA: TGTGCCTGGAGGCTAAGGATGTGGGACACTGAAGCTTTCTTT.

In this sample, this clone turned up once. This chain links TRBV28 with TRBJ1-5; 9 bases are shared with TRBD1. Germline V gene data show CDR1 as MDHEN and CDR2 as SYDVKM. The CDR3 is made up of 15 amino acids. V lost 6 bases to trimming and J lost 1 base; unmatched junction nucleotides: 4. CDR3 coding DNA: TGTGCCAGCAGAGGGACAGGGCAGAGCAATCAGCCCCAGCATTTT. It translates to CASRGTGQSNQPQHF. Full variable domain (remainder filled in from reference TRBV28 and TRBJ1-5): DVKVTQSSRYLVKRTGEKVFLECVQDMDHENMFWYRQDPGLGLRLIYFSYDVKMKEKGDIPEGYSVSREKKERFSLILESASTNQTSMYLCASRGTGQSNQPQHFGDGTRLSIL.

This clone was counted a few times. This chain links TRBV28 with TRBJ1-2; 7 bases fit TRBD1. From germline, CDR1 is MDHEN and CDR2 SYDVKM. The CDR3 length is 16 residues. J was trimmed by 4 bases and V by 8 bases; bases with no gene match: 16. CDR3 loop: CASRHPADRVGYGYTF. CDR3 DNA: TGTGCCAGCCGTCACCCCGCTGACAGGGTGGGCTATGGCTACACCTTC.

V and J are TRBV28 and TRBJ1-2, with 7 positions matching TRBD1. V was clipped by 5 bases and J by 0 bases; unmatched bases: 6. The V gene's germline CDR1 is MDHEN and CDR2 SYDVKM. The CDR3 sequence is 15 residues long. Here the CDR3 reads CASSRQGSANYGYTF. In DNA, the CDR3 is TGTGCCAGCAGTCGACAGGGCTCAGCTAACTATGGCTACACCTTC.

The chain recombines TRBV7-2 with TRBJ2-1, with TRBD2 matching over 11 bases. Unmatched junction bases numbered 4, after V lost 1 base and J lost 8 bases. Germline CDR1 SGHTA, CDR2 FQGNSA. The CDR3 is 15 amino acids. CDR3 DNA sequence: TGTGCCAGCAGCTTAGTTAGCGGGGGGGTCGATGAGCAGTTCTTC. Protein sequence: CASSLVSGGVDEQFF.

This sequence joins TRBV7-9 and TRBJ1-1; 7 bases agree with TRBD1. V trimming: 3 bases; J trimming: 0 bases; junction bases outside the gene matches: 1. Germline CDR1 reads SEHNR; CDR2 reads FQNEAQ (reference sequence). CDR3 length: 14 amino acids. The CDR3 bases are TGTGCCAGCAGCTTCGGGACAGTGAACACTGAAGCTTTCTTT. This translates into CASSFGTVNTEAFF.

The chain joins TRBV3-1 (or the pseudogene TRBV3-2) to TRBJ1-1, with a possible D match to TRBD1 (5 bases). Trimming removed 1 base at V and 4 bases at J, with 10 bases between. Germline-derived CDR1 and CDR2 are LGHDT and YNNKEL (reference sequence). CDR3 length equals 14 residues. This CDR3 is CASSQGDGGTEAFF. The CDR3 DNA reads TGTGCCAGCAGCCAAGGGGACGGGGGCACTGAAGCTTTCTTT.

The chain has TRBV7-9 and TRBJ1-5; TRBD1 matches at 7 bases. The CDR3 consists of 14 residues. V trimming: 5 bases; J trimming: 3 bases; junction bases outside the gene matches: 4. Germline V gene sequence: CDR1 SEHNR, CDR2 FQNEAQ (reference sequence). CDR3 sequence: CASSQDRVNQPQHF. For the CDR3, the DNA is TGTGCCAGCAGCCAAGACAGGGTCAATCAGCCCCAGCATTTT.

This clone was picked up one time. The genes are TRBV10-2 and TRBJ1-5, with D possibly being TRBD1 (6 bases). There are 14 residues in the CDR3. CDR1 is WSHSY, CDR2 SAAADI, per germline. Trimming left V 2 bases short and J 7 bases short, with 12 bases between. Written as DNA, the CDR3 is TGCGCCAGCAGTGAGCAAGGGGGTGGCCAGCCCCAGCATTTT. It is translated as CASSEQGGGQPQHF.

The chain uses TRBV5-1 and TRBJ2-3; no reliable D call. Trimming stripped 0 bases from V and 4 bases from J, with 18 bases between. CDR3 length: 17 amino acids. Germline CDR1 SGHRS, CDR2 YFSETQ. CDR3 in amino acids: CASSLAVSGVLADTQYF. As DNA, the CDR3 is TGCGCCAGCAGCTTGGCCGTTAGTGGGGTTCTGGCAGATACGCAGTATTTT.

The chain links TRBV6-5 to TRBJ1-1; D is ambiguous. Trimming left V 2 bases short and J 1 base short, with 11 bases between. CDR1 MNHEY and CDR2 SVGAGI come from the germline V gene. The CDR3 covers 15 residues. The CDR3 is CASSYRGQANTEAFF. In DNA, the CDR3 is TGTGCCAGCAGTTACCGAGGGCAGGCGAACACTGAAGCTTTCTTT.

The CDR3 is CASSYTSTITDTQYF. CDR3 coding DNA: TGTGCCAGCAGTTACACCTCAACCATCACAGATACGCAGTATTTT. The chain carries TRBV6-2 or TRBV6-3 and TRBJ2-3; D ambiguous. Between the trimmed V and J ends, which lost 2 bases and 2 bases, there was a span of 11 bases. The germline V gene encodes CDR1 MNHEY and CDR2 SVGEGT. The CDR3 totals 15 residues.

The chain combines TRBV13 with TRBJ2-1, with 8 bases lining up with TRBD2. Per the germline V gene, CDR1 is PRHDT and CDR2 is FYEKMQ (reference sequence). CDR3 size: 16 residues. The J segment lost 3 bases and the V segment lost 5 bases, leaving 9 bases of the junction unmatched. CDR3 sequence (DNA): TGTGCCAGCAGCACCCGCCCCCTAGCGGGCTACAATGAGCAGTTCTTC. Residues: CASSTRPLAGYNEQFF.

The rearrangement uses TRBV19 and TRBJ1-2, with D perhaps TRBD1 (5 bases). This CDR3 contains 13 residues. Germline assignment: CDR1 LNHDA and CDR2 SQIVND (reference sequence). V lost 5 bases and J 7 bases, leaving 14 bases between the germline ends. Here the CDR3 DNA reads TGTGCCAGTAGTGATAGCAGGGTGCGTGGCTACACCTTC. Translation: CASSDSRVRGYTF.

The chain carries TRBV7-2 and TRBJ1-4, with a tentative D call TRBD1 (5 bases). The CDR3 has 13 amino acids. Germline V gene lookup returns CDR1 SGHTA and CDR2 FQGNSA. Trimming shortened V by 0 bases and J by 7 bases, and 6 bases separated the two germline ends. The CDR3 region has the DNA TGTGCCAGCAGCTTAGCCGGGGCTGAAAAACTGTTTTTT. It specifies CASSLAGAEKLFF.

This sequence joins TRBV11-2 and TRBJ1-1, with D perhaps matching TRBD1 (5 bases). The CDR3 spans 14 residues. V gave up 1 base and J gave up 7 bases, with 13 bases separating them. Germline assignment: CDR1 SGHAT and CDR2 FQNNGV. The CDR3 loop is CASSLAFRGVEAFF. CDR3 sequence (DNA): TGTGCCAGCAGCTTAGCATTCCGGGGGGTTGAAGCTTTCTTT. The full variable domain, with the rest looked up from reference TRBV11-2 and TRBJ1-1, is EAGVAQSPRYKIIEKRQSVAFWCNPISGHATLYWYQQILGQGPKLLIQFQNNGVVDDSQLPKDRFSAERLKGVDSTLKIQPAKLEDSAVYLCASSLAFRGVEAFFGQGTRLTVV.

The rearrangement joins TRBV3-1 (or the pseudogene TRBV3-2) to TRBJ1-6; no clear D. Germline V gene sequence: CDR1 LGHDT, CDR2 YNNKEL (reference sequence). V was clipped by 0 bases and J by 4 bases, with 7 bases between them. This CDR3 has 15 amino acids. CDR3 nucleotides: TGTGCCAGCAGCCAAGAGGCGCATTATAATTCACCCCTCCACTTT. This sequence encodes CASSQEAHYNSPLHF.

The gene calls are TRBV6-5 and TRBJ1-1; no clear D. Trimming removed 8 bases at V and 1 base at J, with 8 bases between. Germline V gives CDR1 MNHEY, CDR2 SVGAGI. This CDR3 contains 12 residues. The CDR3 sequence is CASGRQNTEAFF. The CDR3 DNA is TGTGCCAGCGGGCGGCAGAACACTGAAGCTTTCTTT.

This rearrangement joins TRBV9 to TRBJ2-1; 10 bases fit TRBD2. The length of the CDR3 is 17 residues. After removal of 0 bases from V and 2 bases from J, the junction contained 5 bases not matched to a gene. Per germline, CDR1 SGDLS and CDR2 YYNGEE. The CDR3 DNA sequence: TGTGCCAGCAGCGTAGGAGCGGGGGGGCCCACCTACAATGAGCAGTTCTTC. This codes for CASSVGAGGPTYNEQFF.

This clone occurred once. The chain uses TRBV21-1 and TRBJ2-3; the table's TRBD2 call for D was not verified on the DNA. TRBV21-1 is recorded as a pseudogene. The CDR3 runs to 15 residues. The CDR3 region is CASRKTGGHGDTQYF. The CDR3 coding sequence is TGTGCCAGCAGGAAAACGGGGGGGCATGGAGATACGCAGTATTTT.

The genes are TRBV20-1 and TRBJ1-1, with a possible D match to TRBD1 (5 bases). V was clipped by 3 bases and J by 6 bases, with 20 bases between them. Germline assignment: CDR1 DFQATT and CDR2 SNEGSKA (reference sequence). The CDR3 spans 15 residues. CDR3 in DNA: TGCAGTGCTAGTTCGCTTGGGACTCAAGGCGCTGAAGCTTTCTTT. This codes for CSASSLGTQGAEAFF.

The genes are TRBV30 and TRBJ2-7; 7 bases line up with TRBD1. Trimming took 2 bases from V and 6 from J; bases not matched to a gene: 10. The germline V gene encodes CDR1 GTSNPN and CDR2 SVGIG (reference sequence). The CDR3 covers 14 residues. The CDR3 reads CAWSRDRIPLEQYF. Here the CDR3 DNA reads TGTGCCTGGAGTAGGGACAGAATCCCCCTCGAGCAGTACTTC. Full variable domain (remainder filled in from reference TRBV30 and TRBJ2-7): SQTIHQWPATLVQPVGSPLSLECTVEGTSNPNLYWYRQAAGRGLQLLFYSVGIGQISSEVPQNLSASRPQDRQFILSSKKLLLSDSGFYLCAWSRDRIPLEQYFGPGTRLTVT.

V gene TRBV19 combines with J gene TRBJ1-4; TRBD1 is a possible D gene (5 bases). Trimming cost V 5 bases and J 7 bases, with 14 bases left between them. Germline V CDR1 and CDR2: LNHDA, SQIVND (reference sequence). There are 14 residues in the CDR3. The CDR3 nucleotides are TGTGCCAGTAGTGACGAAGGGGACGGTGAAAAACTGTTTTTT. As protein: CASSDEGDGEKLFF.

The rearrangement joins TRBV9 to TRBJ2-1, with a tentative D call TRBD1 (6 bases). Germline lookup yields CDR1 SGDLS and CDR2 YYNGEE. Trimming took 4 bases from V and 9 from J, leaving 17 bases between them. This CDR3 is built from 14 residues. The CDR3 region has the DNA TGTGCCAGCAGCAAGGGACCGCAAGGGGGTGAGCAGTTCTTC. Its translation is CASSKGPQGGEQFF. The full variable domain, in which reference TRBV9 and TRBJ2-1 provide the parts outside the CDR3, is DSGVTQTPKHLITATGQRVTLRCSPRSGDLSVYWYQQSLDQGLQFLIQYYNGEERAKGNILERFSAQQFPDLHSELNLSSLELGDSALYFCASSKGPQGGEQFFGPGTRLTVL.

V is TRBV27 and J is TRBJ1-4; weak D call: TRBD1 (5 bases). V lost 6 bases and J lost 5, with 16 bases in between. Germline V gene lookup returns CDR1 MNHEY and CDR2 SMNVEV (reference sequence). This CDR3 region has 15 residues. The CDR3 spells CASSKKQWDNEKLFF. CDR3 coding DNA: TGTGCCAGCAGCAAGAAACAGTGGGACAATGAAAAACTGTTTTTT.

The rearrangement links TRBV25-1 to TRBJ1-5; D gene unclear. This CDR3 comprises 14 residues. The V end was cut by 4 bases, the J end by 6 bases, with 13 bases between. CDR1 MGHDK and CDR2 SYGVNS come from the germline V gene. The CDR3 region is CASSAGSFGQPQHF. The DNA for the CDR3 is TGTGCCAGCAGTGCGGGGTCGTTCGGTCAGCCCCAGCATTTT.

This chain joins TRBV5-1 and TRBJ2-5; the match to TRBD1 covers 7 bases. The CDR3 totals 14 residues. Germline V gene sequence: CDR1 SGHRS, CDR2 YFSETQ. After removal of 6 bases from V and 2 bases from J, the junction contained 7 bases not matched to a gene. Written as DNA, the CDR3 is TGCGCCAGCACCGACAGGGTTGGGCAAGAGACCCAGTACTTC. It specifies CASTDRVGQETQYF.

The genes are TRBV10-1 and TRBJ2-7; 8 bases agree with TRBD1. The CDR3 extends over 11 amino acids. J lost 3 bases, V lost 8 bases, and 0 bases had no gene match. Per germline, CDR1 WNHNN and CDR2 SYGVQD (reference sequence). The chain's CDR3 is CASGQGYEQYF. Written as DNA, the CDR3 is TGCGCCAGCGGACAGGGCTACGAGCAGTACTTC.